This T cell receptor beta chain originates from a study of tumor-infiltrating lymphocytes in primary liver carcinoma. Unsorted bulk tissue, about 18-31 mg of it, served as the source for co-extraction of RNA and DNA. The patients presented with primary liver carcinoma, which was managed through surgical resection. J lost 0 bases, V lost 1 base, and 13 bases had no gene match. The CDR3 runs 19 residues. The V gene's germline CDR1 is SGHVS and CDR2 FNYEAQ. Reverse transcription of 500 ng total RNA with a constant-region primer produced TCR beta cDNA. Modified slightly, ARM-PCR produced TCR beta libraries over three nested multiplex PCR rounds. Amplification in the first two PCR rounds was performed using TRBV1-TRBV30 forward primers and a C-beta reverse primer for around 10 cycles each. TCRdb reprocessed the multiplex PCR reads with MiXCR, giving one entry per CDR3 protein. The sample yields some 180,000 distinct CDR3 sequences, around four fifths seen once.

The chain is built from TRBV7-6 and TRBJ2-3; 7 positions agree with TRBD2. The sequencing sample was made of tumor tissue from primary liver carcinoma. This clonotype originated in a man between 40 and 49 years old with primary liver carcinoma and hepatitis B virus infection. CDR3 nucleotide sequence: TGTGCCAGCAGCTTAGGCTTGGCGGGAGAGGTTGTTAGCACAGATACGCAGTATTTT. Encoded protein: CASSLGLAGEVVSTDTQYF.